These 16 T cell receptor beta chains came from one sample sequenced in a study of blood T cell repertoires in COVID-19. The table came from immunoSEQ multiplex PCR; TCRdb's copy has only in-frame clones and leaves some out. Among roughly 200,000 clones listed, more than 70% were seen once. The sample taken for sequencing was peripheral blood. These receptors originate from a woman of 80 years or more with active or convalescent COVID-19.

The genes are TRBV6-5 and TRBJ2-7, with D maybe TRBD2 (6 bases). V lost 2 bases and J 3 bases, leaving 11 bases between the germline ends. This CDR3 region has 14 residues. The germline CDR1 and CDR2 sequences are MNHEY and SVGAGI. Here the CDR3 DNA reads TGTGCCAGCAGTTACGCATCGGAGGGCTACGAGCAGTACTTC. This sequence encodes CASSYASEGYEQYF.

This clone was found a few times. This chain joins TRBV15 and TRBJ2-2; 7 nucleotides align to TRBD2. CDR1 and CDR2 (germline): LNHNV, YYDKDF (reference sequence). CDR3 size: 15 residues. V lost 5 bases, J lost 3 bases, and 6 bases stayed unmatched. As DNA, the CDR3 is TGTGCCACCAGCTGGGAGGGCAGGGACACCGGGGAGCTGTTTTTT. Encoded protein: CATSWEGRDTGELFF. The full variable domain, with the rest looked up from reference TRBV15 and TRBJ2-2, is DAMVIQNPRYQVTQFGKPVTLSCSQTLNHNVMYWYQQKSSQAPKLLFHYYDKDFNNEADTPDNFQSRRPNTSFCFLDIRSPGLGDTAMYLCATSWEGRDTGELFFGEGSRLTVL.

This chain uses TRBV5-1 with TRBJ2-5, with 8 bases matching TRBD2. Germline V lookup: CDR1 SGHRS, CDR2 YFSETQ. The CDR3 has 15 residues. V shed 1 base and J 4 bases; nucleotides not matched to a gene: 6. The CDR3 spells CASSLSAGGVETQYF. CDR3 coding DNA: TGCGCCAGCAGCTTGTCGGCGGGGGGCGTAGAGACCCAGTACTTC.

This clone has only a few counts. The gene calls are TRBV18 and TRBJ2-1, with 8 positions matching TRBD2. Looked up from germline, CDR1 is KGHSH and CDR2 is LQKENI. The CDR3 covers 20 residues. V trimming: 0 bases; J trimming: 5 bases; junction bases outside the gene matches: 18. CDR3 protein: CASSPPLAGGDPLINNEQFF. The CDR3 DNA sequence: TGTGCCAGCTCACCACCGCTGGCGGGGGGAGATCCTCTCATAAACAATGAGCAGTTCTTC. Together with reference TRBV18 and TRBJ2-1, the CDR3 gives the full variable domain: NAGVMQNPRHLVRRRGQEARLRCSPMKGHSHVYWYRQLPEEGLKFMVYLQKENIIDESGMPKERFSAEFPKEGPSILRIQQVVRGDSAAYFCASSPPLAGGDPLINNEQFFGPGTRLTVL.

This rearrangement joins TRBV28 to TRBJ1-4; 8 positions match TRBD1. Germline V CDR1 and CDR2: MDHEN, SYDVKM. V shed 6 bases, J shed 4 bases, and the junction held 10 bases outside the gene matches. The CDR3 consists of 16 residues. The CDR3, as DNA: TGTGCCAGCAGCCCGGGACAGGCAACCATTAATGAAAAACTGTTTTTT. Translating gives CASSPGQATINEKLFF.

A single count supports this clone. J is TRBJ2-1 and V is TRBV7-8, with 13 bases aligning to TRBD2. V dropped 1 base and J dropped 8; count of bases not matched to a gene: 2. This CDR3 is built from 15 residues. Germline CDR1 and CDR2: SGHVS and FQNEAQ. The CDR3 nucleotides read TGTGCCAGCAGCTTAGGACTAGCGGGGGGCTATGAGCAGTTCTTC. Its translation: CASSLGLAGGYEQFF.

V gene TRBV7-2 combines with J gene TRBJ2-2, with 7 bases matching TRBD1. With V trimmed by 5 bases and J by 7 bases, 10 bases remained unmatched. The germline CDR1 and CDR2 sequences are SGHTA and FQGNSA. The CDR3 is 15 amino acids. The CDR3 coding sequence is TGTGCCAGCAGCCAGACCAACAGGGGAGTCGGGGAGCTGTTTTTT. Amino acid sequence: CASSQTNRGVGELFF.

The genes are TRBV19 and TRBJ2-5; a possible D gene is TRBD2 (5 bases). V was trimmed by 0 bases and J by 5 bases, leaving 16 bases between them. The germline gives CDR1 LNHDA, CDR2 SQIVND (reference sequence). This CDR3 is built from 16 residues. The CDR3 sequence is CASSIENTASGETQYF. DNA for the CDR3: TGTGCCAGTAGTATAGAAAATACAGCCTCGGGGGAGACCCAGTACTTC.

This clone was detected only once. This chain uses TRBV5-1 with TRBJ2-1; TRBD1 aligns across 8 bases. This CDR3 has 16 amino acids. With 4 bases clipped from V and 7 bases from J, the junction kept 13 bases outside the gene matches. Per the germline V gene, CDR1 is SGHRS and CDR2 is YFSETQ. The CDR3 DNA is TGCGCCAGCAGCGGTAGCTCCGGGACAGGTAAAAATGAGCAGTTCTTC. This encodes CASSGSSGTGKNEQFF.

V usage is TRBV19 and J usage is TRBJ2-7; D uncertain. Germline assignment: CDR1 LNHDA and CDR2 SQIVND (reference sequence). The CDR3 has 13 residues. V dropped 0 bases and J dropped 10 bases, with 13 bases sitting between them. CDR3 sequence (DNA): TGTGCCAGTAGTATAGATCTATCGGTATTCCAGTACTTC. It specifies CASSIDLSVFQYF.

This chain joins TRBV2 and TRBJ2-7, with D uncertain. The length of the CDR3 is 16 residues. Germline CDR1 reads SNHLY; CDR2 reads FYNNEI. The germline V and J ends were trimmed by 1 base and 1 base, with 14 bases remaining between them. The CDR3: CASSEGEVVRSYEQYF. CDR3 coding DNA: TGTGCCAGCAGTGAAGGTGAGGTGGTTAGGTCCTACGAGCAGTACTTC.

V usage is TRBV9 and J usage is TRBJ1-1; possibly TRBD1 for D (5 bases). Germline CDR1 and CDR2: SGDLS and YYNGEE. Trimming took off 2 bases at V and 4 bases at J, with 12 bases between the two ends. The CDR3 is 14 amino acids. CDR3 protein: CASSVDQGSTEAFF. The CDR3 DNA reads as TGTGCCAGCAGCGTCGACCAGGGTAGCACTGAAGCTTTCTTT.

The rearrangement links TRBV2 to TRBJ1-5; D gene uncertain. Trimming cost V 4 bases and J 1 base, with 8 bases left between them. The germline gives CDR1 SNHLY, CDR2 FYNNEI. The CDR3 consists of 14 residues. The chain's CDR3 is CASSVHRSNQPQHF. The CDR3 region has the DNA TGTGCCAGCAGTGTGCACAGAAGCAATCAGCCCCAGCATTTT.

V usage is TRBV6-5 and J usage is TRBJ1-2; the match to TRBD1 covers 7 bases. The CDR3 is made up of 15 amino acids. Trimming took 5 bases from V and 0 from J; bases not matched to a gene: 6. Germline V gene data show CDR1 as MNHEY and CDR2 as SVGAGI. The chain's CDR3 is CASSMDRLSNYGYTF. The CDR3 DNA is TGTGCCAGCAGTATGGACAGGTTGTCTAACTATGGCTACACCTTC.

This rearrangement joins TRBV6-2 or TRBV6-3 to TRBJ2-3, with 8 nucleotides matching TRBD2. The CDR3 runs 14 residues. The J segment lost 6 bases and the V segment lost 5 bases, leaving 7 bases of the junction unmatched. CDR1 and CDR2 (germline): MNHEY, SVGEGT. As DNA, the CDR3 is TGTGCCAGCAGTCGCGGGGGGCCTGTGGATACGCAGTATTTT. Protein sequence: CASSRGGPVDTQYF.

This clone was seen only once. The chain links TRBV5-8 to TRBJ2-1; D is possibly TRBD1 (6 bases). With 3 bases removed from V and 5 bases from J, the gap between germline ends came to 15 bases. This CDR3 spans 15 amino acids. Germline V gives CDR1 SGHTS, CDR2 YDEGEE. The DNA for the CDR3 is TGTGCCAGCAGCTCCAGGGGAAAGGGGAACAATGAGCAGTTCTTC. Amino acid sequence: CASSSRGKGNNEQFF.